This T cell receptor (beta chain) came from a study of T cells in localized non-small cell lung cancer. Findings and caveats of the study: A raised T cell density in blood coincided with lengthier overall survival. T cell clonality was highest in uninvolved adjacent lung, above tumor.

Sequenced by immunoSEQ multiplex PCR; TCRdb stores in-frame clones only, minus some. This sample yields some 4,300 clones, of which approximately 30% are seen a single time; roughly 8.8% belongs to the top ten. Germline-derived CDR1 and CDR2 are SQVTM and ANQGSEA. With 6 bases clipped from V and 0 bases from J, the junction kept 8 bases outside the gene matches. The CDR3 extends over 16 amino acids. Remarks on this clone: What it recognizes is unknown.

Sequenced material: lung tumor tissue, taken before any cancer treatment. The sequence was obtained from a woman between 35 and 75 years old with stage II squamous cell lung carcinoma. J is TRBJ2-7 and V is TRBV29-1; 13 bases line up with TRBD2. CDR3 in DNA: TGCAGCGTAGCAGGACTAGCGGGAGAAACCTCCTACGAGCAGTACTTC. Amino acid sequence: CSVAGLAGETSYEQYF.